The rows below give T cell receptor beta chains drawn from one sample of a study of T cell responses to AZD1222 COVID-19 vaccine. Clones were sequenced by immunoSEQ multiplex PCR, and TCRdb holds only the in-frame ones, with some missing. The sample includes 150,000 to 180,000 clones, more than 90% of them seen just once. The sample in question was peripheral blood, obtained on day 0 of AZD1222 vaccination. These receptors all stem from an adult in good health. Both conserved end residues are part of each CDR3. D genes are given only for firm matches.

cdr3_length,j_call,d_call,v_call,cdr3_nt,cdr3_aa
18,TRBJ1-6,.,TRBV7-9,TGTGCCAGCAGCTTTTCCGGCGGCCCGAGCTCCTATAATTCACCCCTCCACTTT,CASSFSGGPSSYNSPLHF
13,TRBJ2-6,.,TRBV30,TGTGCCTGGAGTGTAGGAGGGGCCAACGTCCTGACTTTC,CAWSVGGANVLTF
15,TRBJ2-7,TRBD2,TRBV7-2,TGTGCCAGCAGCCAGACTAGCGGCTATTCGTCCGAGCAGTACTTC,CASSQTSGYSSEQYF
15,TRBJ1-6,.,TRBV25-1,TGTGCCAGCAGTGTTGGGGGGGCCCAGAGGTCACCCCTCCACTTT,CASSVGGAQRSPLHF
14,TRBJ2-5,.,TRBV7-2,TGTGCCAGCAGCTTTAATAGCGGAGGGGAGACCCAGTACTTC,CASSFNSGGETQYF
15,TRBJ1-1,.,TRBV7-3,TGTGCCAGCAGCTTAAAGCCAGGGACTAACACTGAAGCTTTCTTT,CASSLKPGTNTEAFF
16,TRBJ2-1,.,TRBV11-2,TGTGCCAGCAGCTTTGGGTGGGGAGGAAGTACGGATGAGCAGTTCTTC,CASSFGWGGSTDEQFF
19,TRBJ2-3,TRBD1,TRBV4-2,TGTGCCAGCAGCCAAGATGCCCCGGGACAGGGGGCGCGGGCCGATACGCAGTATTTT,CASSQDAPGQGARADTQYF
16,TRBJ1-1,.,TRBV7-9,TGTGCCAGCAGCTTACAGCCCCCGGGGGGCGGCACTGAAGCTTTCTTT,CASSLQPPGGGTEAFF
16,TRBJ1-1,TRBD1,TRBV11-2,TGTGCCAGCAGCGACCCCGGACAGGGGCAGAACACTGAAGCTTTCTTT,CASSDPGQGQNTEAFF